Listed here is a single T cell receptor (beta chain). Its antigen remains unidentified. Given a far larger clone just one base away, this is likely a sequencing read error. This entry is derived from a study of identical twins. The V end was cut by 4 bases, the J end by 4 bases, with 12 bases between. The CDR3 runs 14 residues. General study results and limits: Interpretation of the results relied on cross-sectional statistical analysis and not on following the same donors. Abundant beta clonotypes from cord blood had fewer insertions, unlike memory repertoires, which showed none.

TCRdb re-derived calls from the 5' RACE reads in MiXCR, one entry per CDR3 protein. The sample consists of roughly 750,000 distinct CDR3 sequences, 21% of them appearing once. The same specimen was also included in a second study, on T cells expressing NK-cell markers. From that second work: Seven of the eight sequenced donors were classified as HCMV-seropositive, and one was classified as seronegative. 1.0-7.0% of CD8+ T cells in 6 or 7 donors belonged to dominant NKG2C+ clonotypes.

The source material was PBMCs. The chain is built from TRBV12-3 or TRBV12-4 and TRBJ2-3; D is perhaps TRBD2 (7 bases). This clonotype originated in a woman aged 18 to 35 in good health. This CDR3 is CASSSAGGPDTQYF. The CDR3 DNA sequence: TGTGCCAGCAGTTCAGCCGGGGGGCCAGATACGCAGTATTTT.